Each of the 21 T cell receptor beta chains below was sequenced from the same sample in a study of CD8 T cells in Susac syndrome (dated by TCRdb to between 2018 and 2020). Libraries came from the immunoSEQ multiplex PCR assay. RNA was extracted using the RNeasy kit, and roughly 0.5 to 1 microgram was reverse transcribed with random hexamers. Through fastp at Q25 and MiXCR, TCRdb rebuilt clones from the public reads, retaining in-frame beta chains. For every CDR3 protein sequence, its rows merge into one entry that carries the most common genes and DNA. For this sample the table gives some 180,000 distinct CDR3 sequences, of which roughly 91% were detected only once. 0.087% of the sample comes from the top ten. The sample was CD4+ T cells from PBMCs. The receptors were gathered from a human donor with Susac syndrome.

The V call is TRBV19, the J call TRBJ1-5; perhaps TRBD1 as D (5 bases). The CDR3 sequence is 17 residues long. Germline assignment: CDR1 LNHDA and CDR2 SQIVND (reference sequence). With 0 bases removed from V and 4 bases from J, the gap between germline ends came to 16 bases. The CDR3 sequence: CASSIDSGLPGNQPQHF. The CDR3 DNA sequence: TGTGCCAGTAGTATAGATTCGGGACTCCCCGGGAATCAGCCCCAGCATTTT.

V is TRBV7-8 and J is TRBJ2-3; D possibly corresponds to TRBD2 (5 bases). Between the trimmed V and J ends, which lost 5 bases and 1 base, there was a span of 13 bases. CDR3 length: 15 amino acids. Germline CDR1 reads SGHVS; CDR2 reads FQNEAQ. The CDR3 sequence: CASSTRTPRTDTQYF. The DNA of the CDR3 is TGTGCCAGCAGCACCCGGACTCCCCGCACAGATACGCAGTATTTT.

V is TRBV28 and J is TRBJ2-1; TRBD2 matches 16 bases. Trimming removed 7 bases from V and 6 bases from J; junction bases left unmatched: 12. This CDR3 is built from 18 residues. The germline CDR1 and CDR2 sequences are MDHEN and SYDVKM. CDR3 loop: CASNRPGTSGRGGNEQFF. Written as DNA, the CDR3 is TGTGCCAGCAACCGTCCCGGGACTAGCGGGAGGGGGGGCAATGAGCAGTTCTTC.

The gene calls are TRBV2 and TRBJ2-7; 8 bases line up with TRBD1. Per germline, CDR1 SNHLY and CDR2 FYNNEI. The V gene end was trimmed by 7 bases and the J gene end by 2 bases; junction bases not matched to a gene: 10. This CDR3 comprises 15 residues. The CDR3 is CASTDRGQGPYEQYF. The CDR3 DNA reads TGTGCCAGCACAGACAGGGGTCAAGGCCCCTACGAGCAGTACTTC. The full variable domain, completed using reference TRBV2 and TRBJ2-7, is EPEVTQTPSHQVTQMGQEVILRCVPISNHLYFYWYRQILGQKVEFLVSFYNNEISEKSEIFDDQFSVERPDGSNFTLKIRSTKLEDSAMYFCASTDRGQGPYEQYFGPGTRLTVT.

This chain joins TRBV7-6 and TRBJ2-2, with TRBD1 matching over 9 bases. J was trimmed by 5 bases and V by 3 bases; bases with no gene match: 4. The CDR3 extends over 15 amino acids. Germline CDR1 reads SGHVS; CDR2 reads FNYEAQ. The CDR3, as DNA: TGTGCCAGCAGCTTGGGACAGGGTTTTACCGGGGAGCTGTTTTTT. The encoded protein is CASSLGQGFTGELFF.

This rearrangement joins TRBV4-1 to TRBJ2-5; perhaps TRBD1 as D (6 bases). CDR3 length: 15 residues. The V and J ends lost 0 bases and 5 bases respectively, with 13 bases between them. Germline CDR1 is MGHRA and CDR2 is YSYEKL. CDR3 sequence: CASSQEGPQGETQYF. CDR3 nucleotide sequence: TGCGCCAGCAGCCAAGAAGGGCCGCAGGGGGAGACCCAGTACTTC.

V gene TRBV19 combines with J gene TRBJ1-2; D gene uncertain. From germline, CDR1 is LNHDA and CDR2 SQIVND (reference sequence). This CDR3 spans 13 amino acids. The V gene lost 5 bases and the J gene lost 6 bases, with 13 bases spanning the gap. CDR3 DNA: TGTGCCAGTAGTCGTGAGGGAAGGAATGGCTACACCTTC. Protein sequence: CASSREGRNGYTF.

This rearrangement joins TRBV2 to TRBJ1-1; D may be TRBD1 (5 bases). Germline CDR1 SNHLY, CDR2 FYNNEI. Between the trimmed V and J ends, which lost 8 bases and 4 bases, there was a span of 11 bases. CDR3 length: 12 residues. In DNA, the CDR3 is TGTGCCAGCCGAGTCGGGGGCACTGAAGCTTTCTTT. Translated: CASRVGGTEAFF.

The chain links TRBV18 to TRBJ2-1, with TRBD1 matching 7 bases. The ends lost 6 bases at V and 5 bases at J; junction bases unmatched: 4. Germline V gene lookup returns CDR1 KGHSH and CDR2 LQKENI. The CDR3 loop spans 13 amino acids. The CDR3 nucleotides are TGTGCCAGCTCCCATGGGACAGACAATGAGCAGTTCTTC. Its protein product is CASSHGTDNEQFF.

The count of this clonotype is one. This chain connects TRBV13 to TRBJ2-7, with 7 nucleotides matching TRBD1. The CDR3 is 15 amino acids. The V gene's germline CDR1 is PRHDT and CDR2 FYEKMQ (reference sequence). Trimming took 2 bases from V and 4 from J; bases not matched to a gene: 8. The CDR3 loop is CASSLLVRDRYEQYF. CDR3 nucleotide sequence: TGTGCCAGCAGCTTACTTGTACGGGACAGATACGAGCAGTACTTC.

CDR3 region: CASTLAGESTGELFF. DNA of the CDR3: TGTGCCAGCACCCTAGCGGGAGAATCAACCGGGGAGCTGTTTTTT. The chain is built from TRBV3-1 and TRBJ2-2; 10 bases line up with TRBD2. CDR3 length: 15 residues. V was clipped by 7 bases and J by 5 bases; unmatched bases: 7. Germline V CDR1 and CDR2: LGHDT, YNNKEL (reference sequence).

CDR3 sequence (DNA): TGTGCCAGCAGTTCTCGCCGGGACAGCTACGAGCAGTACTTC. Translated: CASSSRRDSYEQYF. This chain links TRBV28 with TRBJ2-7, with TRBD1 matching over 7 bases. The J segment lost 3 bases and the V segment lost 4 bases, leaving 6 bases of the junction unmatched. The CDR3 spans 14 residues. Per the germline V gene, CDR1 is MDHEN and CDR2 is SYDVKM.

CDR3 in amino acids: CASSWDRYNEKLFF. CDR3 DNA: TGTGCCAGCAGTTGGGACAGATATAATGAAAAACTGTTTTTT. The gene calls are TRBV2 and TRBJ1-4; TRBD1 aligns across 7 bases. Germline CDR1 reads SNHLY; CDR2 reads FYNNEI. J lost 4 bases, V lost 5 bases, and 4 bases had no gene match. CDR3 length equals 14 residues.

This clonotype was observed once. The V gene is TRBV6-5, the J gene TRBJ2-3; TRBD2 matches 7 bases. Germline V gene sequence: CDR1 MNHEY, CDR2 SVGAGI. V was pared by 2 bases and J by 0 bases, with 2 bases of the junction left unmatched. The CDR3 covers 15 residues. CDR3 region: CASSYGLGSTDTQYF. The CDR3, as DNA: TGTGCCAGCAGTTACGGACTAGGGAGCACAGATACGCAGTATTTT.

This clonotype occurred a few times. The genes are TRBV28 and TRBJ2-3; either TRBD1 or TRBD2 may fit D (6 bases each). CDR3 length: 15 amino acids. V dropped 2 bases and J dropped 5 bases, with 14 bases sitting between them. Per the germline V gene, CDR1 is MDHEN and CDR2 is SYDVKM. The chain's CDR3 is CASSLPLGGRDTQYF. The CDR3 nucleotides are TGTGCCAGCAGTTTACCCTTAGGGGGGCGAGATACGCAGTATTTT.

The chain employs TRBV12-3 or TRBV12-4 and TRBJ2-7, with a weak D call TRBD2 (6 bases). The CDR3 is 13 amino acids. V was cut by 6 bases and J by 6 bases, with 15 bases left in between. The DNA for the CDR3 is TGTGCCAGCAGGTACGACTCAGCGGGCGAGCAGTACTTC. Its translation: CASRYDSAGEQYF.

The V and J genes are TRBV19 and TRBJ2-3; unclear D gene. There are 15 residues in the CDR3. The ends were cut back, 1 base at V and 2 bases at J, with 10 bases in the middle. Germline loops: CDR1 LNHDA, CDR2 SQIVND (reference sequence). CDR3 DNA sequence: TGTGCCAGTAGTATAGTGGGCATCGTCACAGATACGCAGTATTTT. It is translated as CASSIVGIVTDTQYF. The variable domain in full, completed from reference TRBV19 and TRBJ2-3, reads DGGITQSPKYLFRKEGQNVTLSCEQNLNHDAMYWYRQDPGQGLRLIYYSQIVNDFQKGDIAEGYSVSREKKESFPLTVTSAQKNPTAFYLCASSIVGIVTDTQYFGPGTRLTVL.

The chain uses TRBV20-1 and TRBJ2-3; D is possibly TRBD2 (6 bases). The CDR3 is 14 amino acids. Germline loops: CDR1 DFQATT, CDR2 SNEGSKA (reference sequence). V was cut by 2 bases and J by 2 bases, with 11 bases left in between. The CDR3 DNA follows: TGCAGTGCTAGATCCGGGGGAGTCACAGATACGCAGTATTTT. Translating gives CSARSGGVTDTQYF.

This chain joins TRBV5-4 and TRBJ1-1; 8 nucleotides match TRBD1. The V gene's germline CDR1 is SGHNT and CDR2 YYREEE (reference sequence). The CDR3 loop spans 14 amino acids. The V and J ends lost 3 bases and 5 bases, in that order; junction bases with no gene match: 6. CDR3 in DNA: TGTGCCAGCAGCTCCAGGGGGCAGGTAACTGAAGCTTTCTTT. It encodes CASSSRGQVTEAFF.

CDR3 in DNA: TGCGCCAGCAGCGCCGGGGACAACTGGGGGCAGCCCCAGCATTTT. Translated: CASSAGDNWGQPQHF. This chain links TRBV5-1 with TRBJ1-5; TRBD1 might be the D (6 bases). V was clipped by 4 bases and J by 7 bases, with 18 bases between them. Germline V CDR1 and CDR2: SGHRS, YFSETQ. The CDR3 covers 15 residues.

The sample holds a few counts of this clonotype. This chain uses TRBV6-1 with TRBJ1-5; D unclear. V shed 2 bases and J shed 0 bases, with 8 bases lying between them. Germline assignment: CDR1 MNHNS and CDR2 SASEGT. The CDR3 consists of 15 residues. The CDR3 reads CASSERTDSNQPQHF. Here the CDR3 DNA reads TGTGCCAGCAGTGAACGGACGGATAGCAATCAGCCCCAGCATTTT.